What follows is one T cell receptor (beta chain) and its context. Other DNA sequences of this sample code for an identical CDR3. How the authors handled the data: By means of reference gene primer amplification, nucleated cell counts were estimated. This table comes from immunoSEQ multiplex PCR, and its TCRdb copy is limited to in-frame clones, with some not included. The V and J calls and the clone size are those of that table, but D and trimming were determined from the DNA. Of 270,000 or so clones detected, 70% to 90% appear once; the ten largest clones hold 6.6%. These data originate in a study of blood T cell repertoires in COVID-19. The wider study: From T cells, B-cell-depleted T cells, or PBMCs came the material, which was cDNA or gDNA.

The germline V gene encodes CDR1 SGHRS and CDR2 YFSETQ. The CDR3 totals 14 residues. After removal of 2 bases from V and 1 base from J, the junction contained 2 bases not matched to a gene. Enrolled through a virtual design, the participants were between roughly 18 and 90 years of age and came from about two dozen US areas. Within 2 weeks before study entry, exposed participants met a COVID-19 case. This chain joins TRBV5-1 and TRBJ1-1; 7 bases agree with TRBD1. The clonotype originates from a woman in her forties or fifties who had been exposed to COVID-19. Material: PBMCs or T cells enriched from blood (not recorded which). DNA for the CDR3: TGCGCCAGCAGCTTACAGGGGCGGAACACTGAAGCTTTCTTT. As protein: CASSLQGRNTEAFF.